This TCR beta chain was captured in a study of shared clonotypes between healthy human individuals. The table came from immunoSEQ multiplex PCR; TCRdb's copy has only in-frame clones and leaves some out. The sample yields around 2,100,000 clones, approximately 94% seen once. Terminally differentiated effector memory CD45RA+ cells were excluded by CCR7 positive selection of CD45RO-negative cells. CDR1 and CDR2 from the germline V gene are MGHDK and SYGVNS. V was clipped by 3 bases and J by 9 bases, with 15 bases between them. The CDR3 sequence is 14 residues long. This TCR derives from a man aged 18 to 30 in good health. The chain joins TRBV25-1 to TRBJ1-3; D is unresolved. Sequencing was performed on naive CD8+ T cells sorted from blood. This chain's CDR3 is CASSEWGSSGTIYF. The CDR3 nucleotides are TGTGCCAGCAGTGAGTGGGGAAGCTCCGGCACCATATATTTT.